This TCR beta chain was sequenced during a study of siplizumab effects on memory and regulatory T cells. Study-wide results and caveats: Roughly 75-95% of dividing CD4+ or CD8+ clones were without an attributable naive or memory phenotype. No functional test confirmed suppression by proliferating siplizumab-culture Tregs. Naive T cell populations appeared to exhibit greater diversity than memory cells and appeared to be major alloresponse contributors. Treg origin accounted for an average of around 69% of mappable alloreactive CD4+ clones with siplizumab and roughly 27% in controls.

Note on this clone: Antigen unknown.

Some clones are missing from TCRdb's copy, which holds only in-frame ones; the method was immunoSEQ multiplex PCR. The table shows about 110,000 clones, with roughly 89% occurring only once. CDR3 length: 15 residues. Germline loops: CDR1 MNHEY, CDR2 SMNVEV (reference sequence). Trimming took 5 bases from V and 4 from J, leaving 18 bases between them. This sequence originates from a human donor in good health. The V and J genes are TRBV27 and TRBJ2-7; the D gene is possibly TRBD2 (6 bases). The sample was CD4+ T cells sorted from blood. The CDR3 here is CASSHPIGGWYEQYF. CDR3 in DNA: TGTGCCAGCAGTCACCCGATCGGGGGATGGTACGAGCAGTACTTC.